One sample yielded the 8 T cell receptor beta chains listed below, sequenced in a study of shared clonotypes between healthy human individuals. Naive CD8 populations comprised CD45RO-negative cells positively selected for CCR7, excluding terminally differentiated effector memory CD45RA+ cells. Generated by immunoSEQ multiplex PCR, the TCRdb table keeps only in-frame clones and is missing some. In the table there are roughly 2.1 million clones, around 93% of which are singletons. The sample comprised naive CD8+ T cells from PBMCs. Every receptor here comes from a man in his late teens or twenties in good health. Some clones in this sample may be carry-over from other donors' samples.

The chain employs TRBV30 and TRBJ1-2; D gene uncertain. Germline loops: CDR1 GTSNPN, CDR2 SVGIG (reference sequence). This CDR3 region has 13 residues. V was pared by 4 bases and J by 7 bases, with 16 bases between. The CDR3 coding sequence is TGTGCCTGGATTGCCGCGGGAGAAGGTGGCTACACCTTC. It yields the protein CAWIAAGEGGYTF.

The gene calls are TRBV27 and TRBJ2-1, with 7 positions matching TRBD1. Germline values: CDR1 MNHEY, CDR2 SMNVEV (reference sequence). This CDR3 region has 12 residues. The trim removed 5 bases at V and 7 bases at J, leaving 2 bases unmatched. The CDR3 nucleotides read TGTGCCAGCAGTGCGACAGGGAATGAGCAGTTCTTC. Translation gives CASSATGNEQFF.

J is TRBJ2-7 and V is TRBV7-8; possible D gene TRBD2, 6 bases. Trimming took off 5 bases at V and 0 bases at J, with 20 bases between the two ends. Germline CDR1 is SGHVS and CDR2 is FQNEAQ. The CDR3 sequence is 17 residues long. The chain's CDR3 is CASSHGGSGYVSYEQYF. CDR3 bases: TGTGCCAGCAGCCACGGGGGAAGCGGATACGTCTCCTACGAGCAGTACTTC.

The rearrangement links TRBV5-1 to TRBJ2-1, with TRBD2 matching over 9 bases. The trim removed 4 bases at V and 6 bases at J, leaving 8 bases unmatched. The CDR3 length is 15 residues. CDR1 and CDR2 (germline): SGHRS, YFSETQ. CDR3 bases: TGCGCCAGCAGCCTCGGGCTAGCGGGGTTCAATGAGCAGTTCTTC. It is translated as CASSLGLAGFNEQFF. Looking up the rest from reference TRBV5-1 and TRBJ2-1 gives the full variable domain: KAGVTQTPRYLIKTRGQQVTLSCSPISGHRSVSWYQQTPGQGLQFLFEYFSETQRNKGNFPGRFSGRQFSNSRSEMNVSTLELGDSALYLCASSLGLAGFNEQFFGPGTRLTVL.

This CDR3 reads CASSGGQGVKAEAFF. In DNA form, the CDR3 reads TGCGCCAGCAGCGGGGGACAGGGGGTAAAGGCTGAAGCTTTCTTT. The chain has TRBV5-1 and TRBJ1-1, with 11 bases that match TRBD1. V shed 4 bases and J 6 bases; nucleotides not matched to a gene: 8. CDR1 SGHRS and CDR2 YFSETQ come from the germline V gene. This CDR3 region has 15 residues.

The chain recombines TRBV7-9 with TRBJ1-2; 8 positions match TRBD1. Germline values: CDR1 SEHNR, CDR2 FQNEAQ (reference sequence). Trimming cost V 3 bases and J 5 bases; bases outside gene matches: 8. The CDR3 loop spans 15 amino acids. Written as DNA, the CDR3 is TGTGCCAGCAGCTTCCAAGACAGGGGCGGATATGGCTACACCTTC. This sequence encodes CASSFQDRGGYGYTF.

This chain uses TRBV5-4 with TRBJ2-7; TRBD2 agrees at 14 bases. V lost 4 bases and J lost 5; bases outside the gene matches: 8. The CDR3 is made up of 16 amino acids. The germline CDR1 and CDR2 sequences are SGHNT and YYREEE (reference sequence). The CDR3 DNA reads TGTGCCAGCAGCCACGGGACTAGCGGGAGTTTCCACGAGCAGTACTTC. It specifies CASSHGTSGSFHEQYF.

This clone was counted once. The J gene is TRBJ2-5, the V gene TRBV28; tentative D call: TRBD2 (7 bases). The CDR3 runs to 15 residues. Trimming shortened V by 6 bases and J by 4 bases, and 18 bases separated the two germline ends. The V gene's germline CDR1 is MDHEN and CDR2 SYDVKM. CDR3 DNA: TGTGCCAGCAGCAGGGAGGGGGTCAAAGGAGAGACCCAGTACTTC. Translation: CASSREGVKGETQYF.